This T cell receptor (beta chain) was profiled in a study of blood T cell repertoires in COVID-19. Enrollees, roughly 18 to 89 years old, lived in 20 to 25 US areas. Each exposed participant met a COVID-19 case in the 2 weeks preceding study entry. Produced via immunoSEQ multiplex PCR; TCRdb's table is partial and in-frame only. Of about 240,000 clones listed, about four fifths are singletons. CDR1 and CDR2 from the germline V gene are DFQATT and SNEGSKA (reference sequence). CDR3 size: 16 residues. The germline V and J ends were trimmed by 3 bases and 0 bases, with 12 bases remaining between them. Sequencing was carried out using PBMCs or T cells enriched from blood (not recorded which). The source is a woman aged 40 to 49 who had been exposed to COVID-19. This rearrangement joins TRBV20-1 to TRBJ2-6; TRBD1 might be the D (6 bases). For the CDR3, the DNA is TGCAGTGCTAGTGTTACAGGGATCTCTGGGGCCAACGTCCTGACTTTC. Encoded protein: CSASVTGISGANVLTF.